This T cell receptor beta chain derives from a study of blood T cell repertoires in COVID-19. Study in general: Sample material is recorded as cDNA or gDNA derived from T cells, B-cell-depleted T cells, or PBMCs.

This CDR3 has 13 amino acids. Trimming removed 7 bases at V and 5 bases at J, with 14 bases between. From germline, CDR1 is SNHLY and CDR2 FYNNEI. Some clones are missing from TCRdb's copy, which holds only in-frame ones; the method was immunoSEQ multiplex PCR. The repertoire consists of about 78,000 clones, with roughly 87% occurring once and the leading ten covering about 1%. This rearrangement joins TRBV2 to TRBJ2-5; D is perhaps TRBD2 (7 bases). This receptor was taken from a woman between 50 and 59 years old in a cohort sampled during active COVID-19. Sequenced material: peripheral blood. In DNA form, the CDR3 reads TGTGCCAGCATGGGGGGGGGCGGCGAGACCCAGTACTTC. It encodes CASMGGGGETQYF.